What follows is one T cell receptor (beta chain) and its context. Researchers ran the PCR with 60 Vbeta and 13 Jbeta primers. Some clones are missing from TCRdb's copy, which holds only in-frame ones; the method was immunoSEQ multiplex PCR. The sample holds 100,000 to 150,000 clones; more than 65% are singletons and the top ten take about 13%. The sample originates from a study of cytomegalovirus exposure and HLA in healthy donors. Sequenced input: PBMCs. The sequence was collected from a woman in her 40s in good health and CMV-seropositive.

In nucleotides, the CDR3 is TGTGCCAGTAGTATTGGGCTTAGCGGTACCTACGAGCAGTACTTC. It translates to CASSIGLSGTYEQYF. The chain recombines TRBV19 with TRBJ2-7, with a tentative D call TRBD2 (6 bases). Trimming removed 3 bases at V and 2 bases at J, with 14 bases between. The CDR3 is 15 amino acids. From germline, CDR1 is LNHDA and CDR2 SQIVND (reference sequence).